This T cell receptor beta chain was profiled in a study of blood T cell repertoires in COVID-19. Study background: Acute and convalescent COVID-19 samples came from the United States, Italy and Spain.

In the authors' methods: Nucleated cell counts were estimated from reference gene primer amplification. Repertoires were generated with immunoSEQ multiplex PCR, while TCRdb's copy carries only in-frame clones and drops some. Clone size and V and J calls were adopted from that table, with D and trimming inferred from the DNA. The data hold about 260,000 clones, with about 87% observed a single time. V shed 5 bases and J shed 1 base, with 8 bases lying between them. This CDR3 is 13 amino acids long. Germline V gene sequence: CDR1 SGHNT, CDR2 YENEEA. The sequenced sample was peripheral blood. This TCR was sampled from a woman aged 40-49 years who had recovered from COVID-19. The chain carries TRBV11-3 and TRBJ1-1; D is ambiguous. The CDR3 DNA follows: TGTGCCAGCAGCCTGCACAGGAACACTGAAGCTTTCTTT. This codes for CASSLHRNTEAFF. Full variable domain (rest looked up from reference TRBV11-3 and TRBJ1-1): EAGVVQSPRYKIIEKKQPVAFWCNPISGHNTLYWYLQNLGQGPELLIRYENEEAVDDSQLPKDRFSAERLKGVDSTLKIQPAELGDSAVYLCASSLHRNTEAFFGQGTRLTVV.